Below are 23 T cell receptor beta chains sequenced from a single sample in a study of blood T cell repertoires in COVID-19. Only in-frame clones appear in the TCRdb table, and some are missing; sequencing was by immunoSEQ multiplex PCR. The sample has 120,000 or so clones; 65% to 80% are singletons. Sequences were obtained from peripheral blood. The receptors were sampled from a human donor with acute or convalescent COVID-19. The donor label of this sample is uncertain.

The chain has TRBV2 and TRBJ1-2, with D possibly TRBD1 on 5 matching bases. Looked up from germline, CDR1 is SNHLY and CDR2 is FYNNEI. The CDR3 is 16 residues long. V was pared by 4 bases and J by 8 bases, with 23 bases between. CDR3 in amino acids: CASSGPTAQALGGYTF. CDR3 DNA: TGTGCCAGCAGTGGACCGACAGCGCAGGCCCTTGGGGGCTACACCTTC.

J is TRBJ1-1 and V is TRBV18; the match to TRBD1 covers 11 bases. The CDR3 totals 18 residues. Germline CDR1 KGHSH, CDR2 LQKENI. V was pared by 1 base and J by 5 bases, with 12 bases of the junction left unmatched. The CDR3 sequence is CASSPRLQWGQGETEAFF. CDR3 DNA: TGTGCCAGCTCACCACGCCTACAATGGGGACAGGGGGAAACTGAAGCTTTCTTT.

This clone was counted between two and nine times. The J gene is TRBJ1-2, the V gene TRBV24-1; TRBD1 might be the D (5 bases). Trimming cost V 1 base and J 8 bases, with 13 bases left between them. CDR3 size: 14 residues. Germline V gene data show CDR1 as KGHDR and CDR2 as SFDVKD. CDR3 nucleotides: TGTGCCACCAGTGATTTTCCAGGGCCCACCGGCTACACCTTC. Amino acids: CATSDFPGPTGYTF.

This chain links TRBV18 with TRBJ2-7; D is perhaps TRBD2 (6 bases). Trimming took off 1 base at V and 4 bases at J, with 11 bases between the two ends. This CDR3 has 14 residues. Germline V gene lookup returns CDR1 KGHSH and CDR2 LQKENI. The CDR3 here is CASSPRDSQYEQYV. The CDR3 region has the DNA TGTGCCAGCTCACCACGGGACTCCCAATACGAGCAGTACGTC.

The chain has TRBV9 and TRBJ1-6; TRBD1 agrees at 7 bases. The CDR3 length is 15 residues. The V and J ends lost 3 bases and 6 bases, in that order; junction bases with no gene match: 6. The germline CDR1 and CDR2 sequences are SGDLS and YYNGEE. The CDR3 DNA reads TGTGCCAGCAGCGCCAGGACAGGTGGTAATTCACCCCTCCACTTT. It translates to CASSARTGGNSPLHF.

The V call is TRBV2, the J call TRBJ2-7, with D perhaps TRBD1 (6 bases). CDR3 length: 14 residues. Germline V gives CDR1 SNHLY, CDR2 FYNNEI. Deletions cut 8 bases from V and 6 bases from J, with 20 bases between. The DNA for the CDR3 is TGTGCCAGCGCAAGGGGGACCGGTTATCTCGAGCAGTACGTC. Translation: CASARGTGYLEQYV.

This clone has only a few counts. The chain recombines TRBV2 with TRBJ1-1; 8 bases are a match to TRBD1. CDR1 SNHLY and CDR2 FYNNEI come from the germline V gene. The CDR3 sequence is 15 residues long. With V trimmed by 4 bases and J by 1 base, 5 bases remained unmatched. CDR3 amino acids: CASSGRQGWNTEAFF. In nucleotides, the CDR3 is TGTGCCAGCAGTGGAAGACAGGGGTGGAACACTGAAGCTTTCTTT.

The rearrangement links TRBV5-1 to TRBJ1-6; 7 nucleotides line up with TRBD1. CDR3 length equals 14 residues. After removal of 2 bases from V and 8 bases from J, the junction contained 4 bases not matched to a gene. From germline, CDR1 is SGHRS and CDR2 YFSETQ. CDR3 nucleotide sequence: TGCGCCAGCAGCTTTCGACAGGGAGATTCACCCCTCCACTTT. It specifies CASSFRQGDSPLHF.

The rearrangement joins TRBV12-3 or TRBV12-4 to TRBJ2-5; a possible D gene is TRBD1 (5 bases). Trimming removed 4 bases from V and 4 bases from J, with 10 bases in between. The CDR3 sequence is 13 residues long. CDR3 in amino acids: CASSSGYSETQYF. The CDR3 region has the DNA TGTGCCAGCAGTTCAGGGTATTCAGAGACCCAGTACTTC.

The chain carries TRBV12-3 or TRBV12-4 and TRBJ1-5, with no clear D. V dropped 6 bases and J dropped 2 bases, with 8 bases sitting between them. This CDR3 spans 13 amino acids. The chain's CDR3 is CASSWSGNQPQHF. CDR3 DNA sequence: TGTGCCAGCAGCTGGAGTGGCAATCAGCCCCAGCATTTT.

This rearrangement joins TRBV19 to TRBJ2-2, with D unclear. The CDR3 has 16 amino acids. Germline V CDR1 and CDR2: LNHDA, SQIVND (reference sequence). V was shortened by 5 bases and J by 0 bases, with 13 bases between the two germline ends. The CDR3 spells CASSAHSPANTGELFF. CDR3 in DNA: TGTGCCAGTAGTGCCCACAGCCCCGCGAACACCGGGGAGCTGTTTTTT.

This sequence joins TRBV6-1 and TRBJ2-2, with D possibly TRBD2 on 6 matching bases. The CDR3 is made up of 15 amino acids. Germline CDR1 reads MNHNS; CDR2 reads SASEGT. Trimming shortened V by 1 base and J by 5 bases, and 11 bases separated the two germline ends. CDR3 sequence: CASSEEDGGTGELFF. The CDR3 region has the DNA TGTGCCAGCAGTGAAGAGGATGGGGGGACCGGGGAGCTGTTTTTT.

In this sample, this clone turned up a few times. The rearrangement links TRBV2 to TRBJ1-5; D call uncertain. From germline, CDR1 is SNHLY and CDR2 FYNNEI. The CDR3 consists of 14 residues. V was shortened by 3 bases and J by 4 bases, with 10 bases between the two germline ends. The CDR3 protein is CASSERRRNQPQHF. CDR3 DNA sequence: TGTGCCAGCAGTGAGCGACGGAGAAATCAGCCCCAGCATTTT.

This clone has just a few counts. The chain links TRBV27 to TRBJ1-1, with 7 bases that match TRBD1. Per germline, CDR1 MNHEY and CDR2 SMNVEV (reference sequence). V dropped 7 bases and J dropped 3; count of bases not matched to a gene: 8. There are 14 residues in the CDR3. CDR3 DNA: TGTGCCAGCACCCCGAGCAGGGGGGACACTGAAGCTTTCTTT. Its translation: CASTPSRGDTEAFF.

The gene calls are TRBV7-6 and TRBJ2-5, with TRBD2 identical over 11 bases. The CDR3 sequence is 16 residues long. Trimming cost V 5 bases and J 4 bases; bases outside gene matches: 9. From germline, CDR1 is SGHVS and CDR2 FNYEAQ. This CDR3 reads CASSHVSGGATETQYF. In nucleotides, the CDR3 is TGTGCCAGCAGCCACGTTAGCGGGGGGGCCACAGAGACCCAGTACTTC.

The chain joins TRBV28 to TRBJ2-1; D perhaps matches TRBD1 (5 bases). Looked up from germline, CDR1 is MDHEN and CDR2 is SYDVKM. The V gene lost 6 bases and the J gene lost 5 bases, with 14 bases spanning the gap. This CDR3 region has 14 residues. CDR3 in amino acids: CASSLGRTNNEQFF. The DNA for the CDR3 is TGTGCCAGCAGCCTGGGGCGGACGAACAATGAGCAGTTCTTC.

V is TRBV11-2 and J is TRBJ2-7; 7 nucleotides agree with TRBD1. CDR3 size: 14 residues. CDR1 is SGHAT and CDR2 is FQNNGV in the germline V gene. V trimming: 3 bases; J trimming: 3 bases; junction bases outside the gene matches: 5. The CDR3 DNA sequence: TGTGCCAGCAGCTTTGGGACAGTCGTCTACGAGCAGTACTTC. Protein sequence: CASSFGTVVYEQYF.

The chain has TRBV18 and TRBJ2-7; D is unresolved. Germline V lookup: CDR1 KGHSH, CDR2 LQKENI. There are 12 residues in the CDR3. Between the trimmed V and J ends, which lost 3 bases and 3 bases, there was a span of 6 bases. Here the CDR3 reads CASSPSFYEQYF. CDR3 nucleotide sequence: TGTGCCAGCTCACCTAGCTTCTACGAGCAGTACTTC. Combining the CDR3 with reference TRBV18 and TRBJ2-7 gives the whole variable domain NAGVMQNPRHLVRRRGQEARLRCSPMKGHSHVYWYRQLPEEGLKFMVYLQKENIIDESGMPKERFSAEFPKEGPSILRIQQVVRGDSAAYFCASSPSFYEQYFGPGTRLTVT.

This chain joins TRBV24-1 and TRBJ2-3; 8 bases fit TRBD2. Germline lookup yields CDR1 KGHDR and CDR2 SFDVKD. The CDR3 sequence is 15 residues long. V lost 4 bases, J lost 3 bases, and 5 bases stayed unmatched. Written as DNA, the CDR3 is TGTGCCACCAGTGACGAGCGGGGGTGGACAGATACGCAGTATTTT. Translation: CATSDERGWTDTQYF.

Here the CDR3 DNA reads TGCGCCAGCAGCCAAGGGGAGCAGGGGAATCAGCCCCAGCATTTT. Protein sequence: CASSQGEQGNQPQHF. V gene TRBV4-1 combines with J gene TRBJ1-5; maybe TRBD1 (6 bases). The germline gives CDR1 MGHRA, CDR2 YSYEKL. The V end was cut by 1 base, the J end by 4 bases, with 11 bases between. The CDR3 spans 15 residues.

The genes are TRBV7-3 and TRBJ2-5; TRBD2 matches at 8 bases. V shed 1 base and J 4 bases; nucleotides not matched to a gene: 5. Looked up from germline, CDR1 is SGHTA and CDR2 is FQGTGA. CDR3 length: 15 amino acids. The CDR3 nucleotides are TGTGCCAGCAGCTTAATCGGGGGGGCCGGAGAGACCCAGTACTTC. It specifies CASSLIGGAGETQYF.

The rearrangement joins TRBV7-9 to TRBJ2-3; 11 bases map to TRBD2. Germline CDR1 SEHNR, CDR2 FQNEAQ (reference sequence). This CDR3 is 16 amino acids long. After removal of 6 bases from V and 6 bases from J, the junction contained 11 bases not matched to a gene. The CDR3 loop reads CASRRLAGSNRDTQYF. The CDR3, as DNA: TGTGCCAGCAGGCGACTAGCGGGGTCAAATAGGGATACGCAGTATTTT.

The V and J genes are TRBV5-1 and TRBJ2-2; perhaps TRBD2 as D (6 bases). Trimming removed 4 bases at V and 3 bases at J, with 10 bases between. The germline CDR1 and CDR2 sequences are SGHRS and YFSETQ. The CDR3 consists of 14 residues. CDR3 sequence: CASSRGGDTGELFF. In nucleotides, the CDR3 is TGCGCCAGCAGCCGAGGAGGGGACACCGGGGAGCTGTTTTTT.